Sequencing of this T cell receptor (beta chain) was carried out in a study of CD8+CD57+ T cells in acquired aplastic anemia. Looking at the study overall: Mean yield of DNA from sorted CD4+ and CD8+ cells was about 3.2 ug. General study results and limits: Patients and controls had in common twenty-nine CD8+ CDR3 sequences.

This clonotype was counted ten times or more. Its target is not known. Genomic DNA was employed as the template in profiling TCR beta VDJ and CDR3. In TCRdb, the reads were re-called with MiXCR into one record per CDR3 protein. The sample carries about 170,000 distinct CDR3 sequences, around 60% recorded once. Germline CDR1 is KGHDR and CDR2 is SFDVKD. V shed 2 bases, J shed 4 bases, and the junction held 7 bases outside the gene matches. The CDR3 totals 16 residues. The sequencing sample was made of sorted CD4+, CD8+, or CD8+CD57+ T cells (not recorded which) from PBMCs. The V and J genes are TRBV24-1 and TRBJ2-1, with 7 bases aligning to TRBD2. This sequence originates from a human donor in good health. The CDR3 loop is CATSDSGGGDYNEQFF. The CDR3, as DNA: TGTGCCACCAGTGATTCTGGTGGGGGGGATTACAATGAGCAGTTCTTC.